These 32 T cell receptor beta chains originate from one sample sequenced in a study of T cells in Graves' hyperthyroidism and ophthalmopathy. It was RNA transcripts that yielded the amplified TCR beta CDR3 regions. TCR CDR3 regions were first amplified by RT-PCR with HTBI primers. TCRdb recomputed calls from the multiplex PCR reads with MiXCR, one row per CDR3 protein. This sample has fewer than 350,000 distinct CDR3 sequences, with over 15% found just once. Sequencing was done on a sample of blood. These receptors originate from a woman in her forties or fifties with Graves' hyperthyroidism.

V usage is TRBV14 and J usage is TRBJ1-6; TRBD1 is a possible D gene (5 bases). The CDR3 totals 15 residues. Germline V gives CDR1 SGHDN, CDR2 FVKESK. Trimming left V 3 bases short and J 9 bases short, with 15 bases between. The CDR3 region has the DNA TGTGCCAGCAGCCACAAGGAGAATGGGGGTTCACCCCTCCACTTT. This codes for CASSHKENGGSPLHF.

This clonotype was seen once. CDR3 DNA sequence: TGTGCCATCAGGACAGGAGGCCAAGAGACCCAGTTCTTC. Translation gives CAIRTGGQETQFF. J is TRBJ2-5 and V is TRBV6-1; 7 bases map to TRBD1. The J call may be incorrect, as the DNA end agrees better with TRBJ2-1. Germline V CDR1 and CDR2: MNHNS, SASEGT. The CDR3 length is 13 residues.

This clonotype was seen once. The rearrangement joins TRBV7-2 to TRBJ2-7, with D perhaps matching TRBD1 (6 bases). Germline CDR1 reads SGHTA; CDR2 reads FQGNSA. This CDR3 has 15 residues. Deletions cut 1 base from V and 9 bases from J, with 19 bases between. In DNA form, the CDR3 reads TGTGCCAGCAGCTTAGGGGATTCCAGGGTACAGGGGCAGTACTTC. Translating it yields CASSLGDSRVQGQYF. The full variable domain, its missing parts supplied by reference TRBV7-2 and TRBJ2-7, is GAGVSQSPSNKVTEKGKDVELRCDPISGHTALYWYRQSLGQGLEFLIYFQGNSAPDKSGLPSDRFSAERTGGSVSTLTIQRTQQEDSAVYLCASSLGDSRVQGQYFGPGTRLTVT.

The CDR3 loop is CAISGSTYEQYF. The CDR3 region has the DNA TGTGCCATCAGTGGATCTACCTACGAGCAGTACTTC. The rearrangement joins TRBV10-3 to TRBJ2-7; the D is unclear. From germline, CDR1 is ENHRY and CDR2 SYGVKD. The CDR3 runs 12 residues. V lost 4 bases and J lost 2, with 6 bases in between.

The rearrangement joins TRBV20-1 to TRBJ1-5, with D unresolved. The V gene lost 3 bases and the J gene lost 0 bases, with 6 bases spanning the gap. Per germline, CDR1 DFQATT and CDR2 SNEGSKA (reference sequence). The CDR3 spans 13 residues. This CDR3 is CSARLDSNQPQHF. Here the CDR3 DNA reads TGCAGTGCTAGGTTAGATAGCAATCAGCCCCAGCATTTT.

V and J are TRBV11-2 and TRBJ2-5; D is uncertain. Germline values: CDR1 SGHAT, CDR2 FQNNGV. The CDR3 length is 14 residues. Trimming left V 5 bases short and J 2 bases short, with 12 bases between. DNA of the CDR3: TGTGCCAGCAGCCCTCTTCCCGGGCAAGAGACCCAGTACTTC. It is translated as CASSPLPGQETQYF.

CDR3 nucleotide sequence: TGTGCCAGCAGCTTAGGACTAGCGGGAGGGGGTCAAGAGACCCAGTACTTC. Residues: CASSLGLAGGGQETQYF. The chain carries TRBV6-9 and TRBJ2-5; 15 nucleotides agree with TRBD2. Looked up from germline, CDR1 is MNHGY and CDR2 is SVAAGI. V gave up 6 bases and J gave up 2 bases; unmatched junction bases: 7. The CDR3 contains 17 residues.

This chain uses TRBV7-9 with TRBJ1-2, with no clear D. This CDR3 is built from 15 residues. The V end was cut by 5 bases, the J end by 2 bases, with 15 bases between. CDR1 is SEHNR, CDR2 FQNEAQ, per germline (reference sequence). This CDR3 is CASSPTSLRNYGYTF. Here the CDR3 DNA reads TGTGCCAGCAGCCCTACTTCGTTACGAAACTATGGCTACACCTTC.

This clonotype appeared many times. J is TRBJ2-7 and V is TRBV20-1; no reliable D call. The CDR3 consists of 10 residues. CDR1 and CDR2 (germline): DFQATT, SNEGSKA (reference sequence). V was shortened by 5 bases and J by 2 bases, with 4 bases between the two germline ends. CDR3 residues: CSADTYEQYV. Here the CDR3 DNA reads TGCAGTGCTGACACCTACGAGCAGTACGTC.

The rearrangement joins TRBV12-3 or TRBV12-4 to TRBJ2-3, with TRBD2 as a possible D gene (5 bases). The CDR3 loop spans 17 amino acids. Trimming cost V 2 bases and J 2 bases, with 17 bases left between them. CDR3 residues: CASSLISLQRYTDTQYF. The CDR3 DNA reads as TGTGCCAGCAGTTTAATCTCACTGCAGCGGTACACAGATACGCAGTATTTT.

This clonotype was found a few times. The V call is TRBV5-1, the J call TRBJ1-2; 8 bases line up with TRBD1. Trimming cost V 4 bases and J 9 bases; bases outside gene matches: 5. CDR3 size: 12 residues. Germline CDR1 is SGHRS and CDR2 is YFSETQ. The CDR3 DNA reads as TGCGCCAGCAGCACCGGACAGGGTAGCTACACCTTC. This translates into CASSTGQGSYTF.

With respect to this clonotype: A read error may be the cause here, since a much bigger clone is one base away. The rearrangement links TRBV18 to TRBJ1-1; no definite D call. V was pared by 3 bases and J by 0 bases, with 17 bases between. The CDR3 is 17 residues long. Per the germline V gene, CDR1 is KGHSH and CDR2 is LQKENI. The CDR3, as DNA: TGTGCCAGCTCACCTACATCGGTTTTGGGTATGAACACTGAAGCTTTCTTT. It codes for CASSPTSVLGMNTEAFF.

The rearrangement links TRBV27 to TRBJ1-2; D unresolved. Germline assignment: CDR1 MNHEY and CDR2 SMNVEV (reference sequence). Trimming shortened V by 2 bases and J by 10 bases, and 11 bases separated the two germline ends. The CDR3 is 12 amino acids. CDR3 bases: TGTGCCAGCAGTTTACGGGGTAGTGCCTACACCTTC. It encodes CASSLRGSAYTF.

This clonotype was seen a few times. The gene calls are TRBV2 and TRBJ1-5; weak D call: TRBD1 (6 bases). Germline V gene data show CDR1 as SNHLY and CDR2 as FYNNEI. V dropped 6 bases and J dropped 0 bases, with 9 bases sitting between them. This CDR3 is 14 amino acids long. The CDR3 nucleotides read TGTGCCAGCAGGGACAGATATAGCAATCAGCCCCAGCATTTT. This sequence encodes CASRDRYSNQPQHF.

This clonotype has at least ten counts. CDR3 loop: CASSVSEHGYTF. CDR3 coding DNA: TGTGCCAGCAGTGTCAGCGAACATGGCTACACCTTC. This sequence joins TRBV28 and TRBJ1-2; D remains unclear. The CDR3 is 12 amino acids. Germline V gives CDR1 MDHEN, CDR2 SYDVKM. The V and J ends lost 5 bases and 6 bases respectively, with 10 bases between them.

The chain has TRBV12-3 or TRBV12-4 and TRBJ1-2; 12 nucleotides match TRBD1. The V segment lost 10 bases and the J segment 13 bases; nucleotides outside the gene matches: 10. CDR3 size: 12 residues. The CDR3 bases are TGTGCCACCCGGGACAGGGGGCTGAGGTGCACCTTC. Protein sequence: CATRDRGLRCTF.

There are a few counts of this clonotype. The chain couples TRBV6-1 to TRBJ1-3; 8 bases map to TRBD1. CDR3 length equals 16 residues. V lost 3 bases, J lost 3 bases, and 7 bases stayed unmatched. Germline-derived CDR1 and CDR2 are MNHNS and SASEGT. CDR3 amino acids: CASSDLWDRRGNTIYF. The CDR3 DNA sequence: TGTGCCAGCAGTGATCTCTGGGACAGGCGTGGAAACACCATATATTTT.

J is TRBJ1-6 and V is TRBV12-5; 8 positions match TRBD1. V lost 1 base and J lost 7; bases outside the gene matches: 6. The germline CDR1 and CDR2 sequences are LGHNT and FRNRAP. CDR3 length: 16 residues. The CDR3 loop reads CASGLEGQGRNSPLHF. The DNA of the CDR3 is TGTGCTAGTGGTTTGGAAGGACAGGGAAGGAATTCACCCCTCCACTTT. Full variable domain (outside the CDR3, taken from reference TRBV12-5 and TRBJ1-6): DARVTQTPRHKVTEMGQEVTMRCQPILGHNTVFWYRQTMMQGLELLAYFRNRAPLDDSGMPKDRFSAEMPDATLATLKIQPSEPRDSAVYFCASGLEGQGRNSPLHFGNGTRLTVT.

This clonotype has only a few counts. J is TRBJ2-5 and V is TRBV6-1, with D unresolved. This CDR3 contains 13 residues. Germline lookup yields CDR1 MNHNS and CDR2 SASEGT. The ends were cut back, 2 bases at V and 4 bases at J, with 8 bases in the middle. The CDR3 loop is CASSEQVAETQYF. The CDR3 DNA sequence: TGTGCCAGCAGTGAACAGGTCGCAGAGACCCAGTACTTC.

This clonotype was counted many times. The rearrangement uses TRBV20-1 and TRBJ2-5; 8 nucleotides align to TRBD2. Trimming removed 2 bases from V and 2 bases from J; junction bases left unmatched: 10. CDR1 and CDR2 from the germline V gene are DFQATT and SNEGSKA (reference sequence). CDR3 length: 16 residues. In nucleotides, the CDR3 is TGCAGTGCTAGAAGGTCGGATGGCGGGAGGCAAGAGACCCAGTACTTC. The encoded protein is CSARRSDGGRQETQYF.

This clonotype was picked up many times. The chain joins TRBV6-2 or TRBV6-3 to TRBJ2-7; 9 positions agree with TRBD2. Trimming took 6 bases from V and 0 from J; bases not matched to a gene: 15. The CDR3 spans 18 residues. Germline CDR1 MNHEY, CDR2 SVGEGT. CDR3 region: CASRPAGGPRGSSYEQYF. CDR3 sequence (DNA): TGTGCCAGCAGACCAGCGGGAGGTCCGCGGGGGAGCTCCTACGAGCAGTACTTC.

This clonotype showed up many times. This rearrangement joins TRBV28 to TRBJ2-1, with 10 bases identical to TRBD1. The J segment lost 5 bases and the V segment lost 8 bases, leaving 9 bases of the junction unmatched. The CDR3 spans 15 residues. The V gene's germline CDR1 is MDHEN and CDR2 SYDVKM. CDR3: CASLPRDRGNNEQFF. Written as DNA, the CDR3 is TGTGCCAGCCTTCCCCGGGACAGGGGAAACAATGAGCAGTTCTTC.

There are a few counts of this clonotype. The chain couples TRBV20-1 to TRBJ2-5, with 8 positions matching TRBD2. This CDR3 has 17 amino acids. V dropped 1 base and J dropped 1; count of bases not matched to a gene: 11. The germline CDR1 and CDR2 sequences are DFQATT and SNEGSKA (reference sequence). The CDR3 reads CSARGSAAGVLQETQYF. CDR3 DNA: TGCAGTGCTAGAGGCAGCGCAGCGGGAGTCCTCCAAGAGACCCAGTACTTC.

The chain links TRBV6-1 to TRBJ1-2; D possibly corresponds to TRBD1 (6 bases). The CDR3 sequence is 13 residues long. V was clipped by 6 bases and J by 6 bases, with 14 bases between them. The germline CDR1 and CDR2 sequences are MNHNS and SASEGT. The CDR3 nucleotides read TGTGCCAGCAGAGAAACAGGGATCGATGGCTACACCTTC. Residues: CASRETGIDGYTF.

This clonotype has at least ten counts. The rearrangement links TRBV9 to TRBJ1-2; 10 bases line up with TRBD1. Germline CDR1 is SGDLS and CDR2 is YYNGEE. The CDR3 contains 16 residues. Trimming removed 2 bases from V and 4 bases from J; junction bases left unmatched: 8. CDR3 residues: CASSVHRDRGFYGYTF. The DNA of the CDR3 is TGTGCCAGCAGCGTGCACCGGGACAGGGGATTCTATGGCTACACCTTC.

A few counts support this clonotype. The V gene is TRBV20-1, the J gene TRBJ1-1; D uncertain. The CDR3 spans 19 residues. Germline V gene sequence: CDR1 DFQATT, CDR2 SNEGSKA (reference sequence). The ends were cut back, 0 bases at V and 1 base at J, with 24 bases in the middle. Written as DNA, the CDR3 is TGCAGTGCTAGAGAGACGTACGGGAGGAGACCTGCGGGGAACACTGAAGCTTTCTTT. Translation gives CSARETYGRRPAGNTEAFF.

At least ten counts were recorded for this clonotype. V and J are TRBV11-2 and TRBJ2-7; D is undetermined. CDR1 and CDR2 (germline): SGHAT, FQNNGV. This CDR3 spans 12 amino acids. V lost 5 bases to trimming and J lost 2 bases, with 7 bases between them. The CDR3: CASSLHTYEQYF. The DNA of the CDR3 is TGTGCCAGCAGCCTCCACACCTACGAGCAGTACTTC.

J is TRBJ1-5 and V is TRBV19; D is unresolved. This CDR3 region has 18 residues. In germline, CDR1 is LNHDA, CDR2 SQIVND (reference sequence). Trimming pared 7 bases from V and 4 bases from J, leaving 26 bases between. This chain's CDR3 is CASISTNLGSLSNQPQHF. The CDR3, as DNA: TGTGCCAGTATTAGTACTAATCTGGGTTCTCTCTCGAATCAGCCCCAGCATTTT.

This clonotype was seen at least ten times. The chain is built from TRBV18 and TRBJ1-1, with TRBD1 identical over 9 bases. This CDR3 is built from 17 residues. Germline values: CDR1 KGHSH, CDR2 LQKENI. Germline trimming cut 1 base from V and 1 base from J; bases unmatched to any gene: 7. CDR3 nucleotides: TGTGCCAGCTCACCACGAATTCTGACAGGGGGGAACACTGAAGCTTTCTTT. Amino acid sequence: CASSPRILTGGNTEAFF.

This clonotype was seen more than once but under ten times. CDR3 amino acids: CASSLSHGGTDTQYF. The CDR3 bases are TGTGCCAGCAGCTTAAGTCATGGGGGCACAGATACGCAGTATTTT. J is TRBJ2-3 and V is TRBV7-2; no firm D call. Germline assignment: CDR1 SGHTA and CDR2 FQGNSA. V lost 2 bases and J lost 1, with 10 bases in between. This CDR3 is 15 amino acids long.

This clonotype was picked up many times. This chain connects TRBV3-1 to TRBJ2-6; tentative D call: TRBD1 (5 bases). CDR1 and CDR2 from the germline V gene are LGHDT and YNNKEL (reference sequence). The CDR3 is 15 amino acids. The V gene lost 3 bases and the J gene lost 0 bases, with 6 bases spanning the gap. CDR3 coding DNA: TGTGCCAGCAGCCAGGACAACTCTGGGGCCAACGTCCTGACTTTC. This encodes CASSQDNSGANVLTF.

The table lists this clonotype with many counts. The rearrangement links TRBV3-1 to TRBJ2-3; D gene uncertain. The germline CDR1 and CDR2 sequences are LGHDT and YNNKEL (reference sequence). The CDR3 runs 14 residues. Trimming pared 0 bases from V and 2 bases from J, leaving 6 bases between. CDR3 sequence reads: CASSQDRNTDTQYF. In nucleotides, the CDR3 is TGTGCCAGCAGCCAAGATCGGAACACAGATACGCAGTATTTT.